This T cell receptor (beta chain) comes out of a study of PD-L1 blockade in urothelial cancer. Across the study: The patients' atezolizumab therapy, 1,200 mg intravenously every 3 weeks, started in the mid-2010s.

The time point here: pretreatment peripheral blood. Germline CDR1 and CDR2: WNHNN and SYGVQD (reference sequence). CDR3 length: 15 residues. Trimming removed 3 bases from V and 2 bases from J; junction bases left unmatched: 7. This table comes from immunoSEQ multiplex PCR, and its TCRdb copy is limited to in-frame clones, with some not included. Of about 95,000 clones in the sample, around 86% were seen once. The rearrangement joins TRBV10-1 to TRBJ2-7; TRBD1 matches 7 bases. The sample here was PBMCs, taken around atezolizumab (anti-PD-L1) treatment. The clonotype comes from a man aged 55 to 69 with urothelial cancer. CDR3 in DNA: TGCGCCAGCAGTGACCCCGGGACAGCCACCTACGAGCAGTACTTC. Its protein product is CASSDPGTATYEQYF.